This record looks at one TCR beta chain sequence and its context. What it recognizes is unknown. After removal of 7 bases from V and 2 bases from J, the junction contained 7 bases not matched to a gene. Germline V gene data show CDR1 as MNHNS and CDR2 as SASEGT. The CDR3 totals 15 residues. The record originates from a study of Ad26.COV2.S vaccination and SARS-CoV-2 variants. Treatment denoted: about 20 received Ad26.COV2.S at low or high dose, single or two shots; 5 received placebo; per-sample allocation not given. Vaccine and placebo recipients were sampled on day 63 after the first injection. TCRdb keeps only in-frame clones here, not all; method: immunoSEQ multiplex PCR. The table records hundreds of thousands of clones, approximately 86% of them present only once. Study-level findings and limits: People who got the vaccine or the placebo had similar non-spike TCR breadth. Measures of TCR breadth and depth may have fallen short of total T cell responses.

The sequence was collected from a person aged 18-60 years who received the Ad26.COV2.S COVID-19 vaccine or a placebo. V gene TRBV6-1 combines with J gene TRBJ1-5, with 8 positions matching TRBD1. The specimen comprised peripheral blood, sampled in a trial of Ad26.COV2.S vaccine versus placebo. The CDR3 reads CASNRPGQGNQPQHF. CDR3 in DNA: TGTGCCAGCAACCGACCGGGACAGGGCAATCAGCCCCAGCATTTT.